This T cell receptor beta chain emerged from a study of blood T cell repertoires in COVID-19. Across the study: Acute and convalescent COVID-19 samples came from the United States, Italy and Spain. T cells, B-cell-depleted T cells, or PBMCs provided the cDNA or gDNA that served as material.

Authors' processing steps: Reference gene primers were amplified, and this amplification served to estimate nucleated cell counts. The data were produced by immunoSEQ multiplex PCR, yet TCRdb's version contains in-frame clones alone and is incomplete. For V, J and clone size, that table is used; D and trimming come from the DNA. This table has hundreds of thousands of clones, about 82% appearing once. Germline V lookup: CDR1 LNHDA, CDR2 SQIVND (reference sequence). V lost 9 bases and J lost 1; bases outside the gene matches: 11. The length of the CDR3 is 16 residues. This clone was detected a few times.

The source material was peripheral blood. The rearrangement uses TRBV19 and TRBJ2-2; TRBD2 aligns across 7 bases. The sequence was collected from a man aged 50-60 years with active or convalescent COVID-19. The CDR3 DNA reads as TGTGCCAGCTTTAGAGGGAGGGATTTGAACACCGGGGAGCTGTTTTTT. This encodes CASFRGRDLNTGELFF.